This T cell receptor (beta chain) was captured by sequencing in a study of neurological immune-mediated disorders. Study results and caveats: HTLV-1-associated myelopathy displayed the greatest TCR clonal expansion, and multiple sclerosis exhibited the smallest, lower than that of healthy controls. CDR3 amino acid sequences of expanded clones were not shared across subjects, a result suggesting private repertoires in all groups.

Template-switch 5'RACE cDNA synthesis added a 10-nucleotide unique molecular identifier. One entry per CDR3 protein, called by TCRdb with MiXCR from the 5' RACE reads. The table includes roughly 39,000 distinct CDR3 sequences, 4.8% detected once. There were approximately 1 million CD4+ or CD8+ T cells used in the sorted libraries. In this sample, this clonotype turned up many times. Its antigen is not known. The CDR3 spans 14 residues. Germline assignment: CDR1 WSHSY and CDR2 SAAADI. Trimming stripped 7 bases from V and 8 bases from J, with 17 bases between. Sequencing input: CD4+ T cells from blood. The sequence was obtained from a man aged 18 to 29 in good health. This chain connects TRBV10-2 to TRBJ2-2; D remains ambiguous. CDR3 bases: TGCGCCAGCACGCCGGCTGTAGGGTCGGGGGAGCTGTTTTTT. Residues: CASTPAVGSGELFF.